A selection of T cell receptor beta chains follows, all from one sample in a study of blood T cell repertoires in COVID-19. Sequencing was performed with immunoSEQ multiplex PCR; in TCRdb, only in-frame clones are kept and a portion is missing. The top ten clones hold around 8.4% of a sample with about 170,000 clones, around four fifths of them seen once. Source material: peripheral blood. The receptors originated from a woman of 80 years or more with COVID-19, enrolled during active disease. The CDR3 runs from the conserved cysteine through the conserved F or W.

j_call v_call cdr3_aa
TRBJ1-1 TRBV24-1 CATSDGSLAGTEAFF
TRBJ2-5 TRBV6-1 CASSELGLRGETQYF
TRBJ1-6 TRBV6-4 CASSDADSPLHF
TRBJ2-7 TRBV5-1 CASSPRTGQGSVSYEQYF
TRBJ1-3 TRBV2 CASGGNGNTIYF
TRBJ1-5 TRBV10-3 CAISSGTSDQPQHF
TRBJ1-3 TRBV4-1 CASSLGGGNTIYF
TRBJ2-3 TRBV10-3 CAISESGQGLDTQYF
TRBJ2-5 TRBV24-1 CATSDPKDRGGETQYF
TRBJ1-5 TRBV28 CASKMALGPNQPQHF
TRBJ1-1 TRBV6-6 CASRTGGMNTEAFF
TRBJ1-5 TRBV6-5 CASSPDTNNQPQHF
TRBJ1-3 TRBV2 CASSDERNTIYF
TRBJ2-5 TRBV27 CASSRTSGRETQYF
TRBJ1-2 TRBV11-2 CASSQQVYGYTF
TRBJ1-1 TRBV5-1 CASSPGMNTEAFF
TRBJ2-1 TRBV19 CASSPPLAGVGNEQFF
TRBJ2-1 TRBV18 CASSLGAWANNEQFF
TRBJ2-6 TRBV25-1 CASSPGGRAGANVLTF
TRBJ1-1 TRBV6-5 CASSYSLGARTEAFF
TRBJ1-6 TRBV9 CASSVQADNSPLHF
TRBJ2-1 TRBV18 CASSPGGTGPYNEQFF
TRBJ2-7 TRBV2 CASSDGSYEQYF
TRBJ2-1 TRBV6-6 CASLPKDRGGDEQFF
TRBJ1-3 TRBV7-9 CASSLSVTGNTIYF
TRBJ1-1 TRBV12-3/TRBV12-4 CASSFRGGTEAFF
TRBJ1-5 TRBV18 CASSPPGQGAGQPQHF
TRBJ2-7 TRBV2 CASSLAGGPWEQYF
TRBJ1-2 TRBV2 CASSGPLGYTF
TRBJ2-7 TRBV3-1/TRBV3-2 CASSLDSRNEQYF